A single sample gave rise to the 11 T cell receptor beta chains below, sequenced in a study of T cell responses to AZD1222 COVID-19 vaccine. The repertoire was sequenced with immunoSEQ multiplex PCR; TCRdb's copy has only in-frame clones and lacks some. The sample contains about 130,000 clones, about nine tenths of which appear only once. The specimen comprised peripheral blood, sampled on day 0 of AZD1222 vaccination. The receptor source for this set is an adult in good health.

The chain is built from TRBV7-2 and TRBJ1-4; 9 bases align to TRBD1. CDR1 and CDR2 from the germline V gene are SGHTA and FQGNSA. V was clipped by 5 bases and J by 3 bases; unmatched bases: 4. This CDR3 is built from 15 residues. Written as DNA, the CDR3 is TGTGCCAGCAGCACGCGGACAGGGGCTAATGAAAAACTGTTTTTT. This translates into CASSTRTGANEKLFF. Looking up the rest from reference TRBV7-2 and TRBJ1-4 gives the full variable domain: GAGVSQSPSNKVTEKGKDVELRCDPISGHTALYWYRQSLGQGLEFLIYFQGNSAPDKSGLPSDRFSAERTGGSVSTLTIQRTQQEDSAVYLCASSTRTGANEKLFFGSGTQLSVL.

Of note for this clone: The same CDR3 also results from other DNA sequences found in this sample. This chain links TRBV11-2 with TRBJ1-1; D gene unclear. There are 12 residues in the CDR3. CDR1 SGHAT and CDR2 FQNNGV come from the germline V gene. V was clipped by 3 bases and J by 4 bases, with 6 bases between them. The CDR3 spells CASSLEFTEAFF. The CDR3 nucleotides read TGTGCCAGCAGCTTGGAGTTCACTGAAGCTTTCTTT.

This clone was picked up a small number of times. J is TRBJ1-2 and V is TRBV7-2; 7 bases agree with TRBD1. Germline loops: CDR1 SGHTA, CDR2 FQGNSA. Trimming cost V 0 bases and J 6 bases; bases outside gene matches: 10. CDR3 length: 16 amino acids. CDR3: CASSLAGGPRADGYTF. The CDR3 DNA is TGTGCCAGCAGCTTAGCAGGGGGCCCCCGTGCGGATGGCTACACCTTC.

The chain links TRBV29-1 to TRBJ1-2, with a weak D call TRBD1 (5 bases). With 3 bases removed from V and 4 bases from J, the gap between germline ends came to 15 bases. The CDR3 contains 14 residues. The germline V gene has CDR1 SQVTM and CDR2 ANQGSEA. The CDR3 DNA reads TGCAGCGTTGAGACTCGGGGACGGCTCTATGGCTACACCTTC. Translation: CSVETRGRLYGYTF.

A single count supports this clone. The V gene is TRBV7-2, the J gene TRBJ2-5; possible D gene TRBD2, 7 bases. V lost 6 bases and J lost 5, with 13 bases in between. Germline values: CDR1 SGHTA, CDR2 FQGNSA. The length of the CDR3 is 13 residues. CDR3 nucleotide sequence: TGTGCCAGCAGTCCTCGGGGGGCGGAGACCCAGTACTTC. It specifies CASSPRGAETQYF.

Only one count was recorded for this clone. The chain has TRBV14 and TRBJ2-7; 8 positions match TRBD1. The CDR3 is 13 residues long. V was pared by 7 bases and J by 2 bases, with 4 bases of the junction left unmatched. Germline V gene sequence: CDR1 SGHDN, CDR2 FVKESK. CDR3 amino acids: CASTRQGTYEQYF. The CDR3, as DNA: TGTGCCAGCACCCGACAGGGGACCTACGAGCAGTACTTC.

The chain joins TRBV7-2 to TRBJ2-5, with 9 positions matching TRBD2. CDR1 and CDR2 (germline): SGHTA, FQGNSA. J gave up 5 bases and V 4 bases, and 2 bases lay outside the gene matches. CDR3 length: 13 residues. CDR3 DNA sequence: TGTGCCAGCAGCTCCAGCGGGGGGGAGACCCAGTACTTC. Translated: CASSSSGGETQYF.

The chain combines TRBV28 with TRBJ2-1; no reliable D call. Germline loops: CDR1 MDHEN, CDR2 SYDVKM. The CDR3 is 16 amino acids. Trimming left V 5 bases short and J 1 base short, with 15 bases between. This CDR3 reads CASSGAAAGSYNEQFF. CDR3 bases: TGTGCCAGCAGTGGTGCTGCCGCAGGATCCTACAATGAGCAGTTCTTC.

The V call is TRBV6-1, the J call TRBJ1-1; D is possibly TRBD1 (6 bases). Trimming took 3 bases from V and 4 from J, leaving 12 bases between them. This CDR3 comprises 14 residues. CDR1 is MNHNS and CDR2 is SASEGT in the germline V gene. The CDR3: CASSEPGEATEAFF. The CDR3 DNA reads TGTGCCAGCAGTGAGCCAGGGGAAGCCACTGAAGCTTTCTTT.

The V and J genes are TRBV7-2 and TRBJ2-5; D remains ambiguous. From germline, CDR1 is SGHTA and CDR2 FQGNSA. The CDR3 runs to 12 residues. Trimming took off 0 bases at V and 4 bases at J, with 3 bases between the two ends. The CDR3 here is CASSLAGETQYF. CDR3 nucleotides: TGTGCCAGCAGCTTAGCGGGAGAGACCCAGTACTTC. Drawing the rest from reference TRBV7-2 and TRBJ2-5, the complete variable domain is GAGVSQSPSNKVTEKGKDVELRCDPISGHTALYWYRQSLGQGLEFLIYFQGNSAPDKSGLPSDRFSAERTGGSVSTLTIQRTQQEDSAVYLCASSLAGETQYFGPGTRLLVL.

The V and J genes are TRBV27 and TRBJ2-7; 12 bases line up with TRBD1. This CDR3 is 12 amino acids long. The ends lost 8 bases at V and 5 bases at J; junction bases unmatched: 1. The germline CDR1 and CDR2 sequences are MNHEY and SMNVEV (reference sequence). The CDR3 protein is CASGTGGDEQYF. The CDR3 DNA sequence: TGTGCCAGCGGGACAGGGGGCGACGAGCAGTACTTC.